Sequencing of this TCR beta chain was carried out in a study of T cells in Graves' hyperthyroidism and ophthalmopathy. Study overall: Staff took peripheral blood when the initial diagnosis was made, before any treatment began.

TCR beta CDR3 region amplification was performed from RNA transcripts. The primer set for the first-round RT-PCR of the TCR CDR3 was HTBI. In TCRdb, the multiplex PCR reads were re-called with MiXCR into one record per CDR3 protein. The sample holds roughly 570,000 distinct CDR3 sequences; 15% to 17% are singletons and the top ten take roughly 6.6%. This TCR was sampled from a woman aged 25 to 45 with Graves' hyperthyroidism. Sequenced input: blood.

CDR3 bases: TGCGCCAGCAGCTTCCTAGGACCGGGACAGGGGTTCTACGAGCAGTACTTC. Its protein is CASSFLGPGQGFYEQYF. This chain joins TRBV5-1 and TRBJ2-7; 10 positions agree with TRBD1. The CDR3 length is 17 residues. The V and J ends lost 2 bases and 3 bases, in that order; junction bases with no gene match: 11. CDR1 is SGHRS and CDR2 is YFSETQ in the germline V gene.